This section outlines one TCR beta chain sequence together with its context. These data are taken from a study of blood T cell repertoires in COVID-19. Germline assignment: CDR1 MNHNS and CDR2 SASEGT. The CDR3 contains 21 residues. The J segment lost 4 bases and the V segment lost 2 bases, leaving 18 bases of the junction unmatched. Authors' data handling: Estimated nucleated cell counts came from reference gene primer amplification. Sequenced by immunoSEQ multiplex PCR; TCRdb stores in-frame clones only, minus some. V and J calls and clone size are copied from that table; D and trimming were computed from the DNA. The sample lists around 60,000 clones, around nine tenths occurring once.

This receptor was taken from an older man with acute or convalescent COVID-19. Sample: peripheral blood. The J gene is TRBJ2-1, the V gene TRBV6-1; 12 bases are a match to TRBD2. CDR3 in DNA: TGTGCCAGCAGTGAATCTGCCCTCCCCCGACTAGCGGGGGACCAGTACAATGAGCAGTTCTTC. The encoded protein is CASSESALPRLAGDQYNEQFF.